The source of this T cell receptor beta chain is a study of post-analysis software for immune sequencing data. Comment on this clonotype: No antigen is known for it.

Overall study findings and caveats: With TRBV5-6, TRBV5-1 and TRBV20-1 included, about five TRBV segments were more frequent in patients than in controls. People with multiple sclerosis had a significantly lower normalized Chao1 diversity than controls did.

cDNA libraries of TCR beta carried unique molecular identifiers. Using its own MiXCR run on the PCR reads, TCRdb lists one record per CDR3 protein. The table lists 450,000 to 650,000 distinct CDR3 sequences, about 44% of them singletons. The CDR3 has 13 residues. V shed 5 bases and J 6 bases; nucleotides not matched to a gene: 6. Germline V gives CDR1 SQVTM, CDR2 ANQGSEA. What was sequenced was blood. This clonotype was obtained from a girl aged 5-17 years with multiple sclerosis. V and J are TRBV29-1 and TRBJ1-5; TRBD1 matches at 8 bases. The CDR3 DNA follows: TGCAGCGTTCAGGGGGCGGACGGTCAGCCCCAGCATTTT. It codes for CSVQGADGQPQHF.